This T cell receptor (beta chain) emerged from a study of CD8 T cells in Susac syndrome (dated by TCRdb to between 2018 and 2021). With respect to the entire study: Whether CD8+ T cell activation and differentiation in Susac syndrome was antigen driven was tested using repertoire sequencing. The clonality of the CD8+ T cell repertoire was compared across 12 healthy donors, roughly 14 Susac syndrome patients and 15 multiple sclerosis patients. Beyond this particular receptor, the publication reports: The TCR sequencing and HLA analysis was acknowledged to have included a relatively small number of individuals.

Peripheral blood CD8+ and CD4+ T cells from healthy donors, Susac syndrome patients and multiple sclerosis patients were profiled by high-throughput TCR beta sequencing. Healthy donors were age- and sex-matched controls. CD8+ TEMRA cells were enriched by FACS, while bulk CD8+ and CD4+ T cells were purified by magnetic negative isolation. Blood was collected in EDTA tubes and processed within 24 hours, with PBMCs isolated through density gradient centrifugation. PBMCs intended for TCR sequencing were cryopreserved in liquid nitrogen and thawed later in a water bath at 37 degrees C. The sorted or isolated CD4+, CD8+ and CD8+ TEMRA cells reached a purity of at least 90%. Taken from the germline V gene (reference sequence), the CDR1 and CDR2 loops are PRHDT and FYEKMQ. The CDR3 holds 15 amino acids from the cysteine to the phenylalanine. The kept DNA is CDR3 alone, 45 bases in frame from the first base. Clipping removes 4 bases from V and 10 bases from J, with 9 as the unmatched junction base count.

RNA was extracted using the RNeasy kit, and roughly 0.5 to 1 ug of the RNA was reverse transcribed with random hexamers. The immunoSEQ multiplex PCR assay, which covers 54 Vbeta and 13 Jbeta segments, was used to amplify TCR beta CDR3 regions. PCR amplification bias was corrected by using a synthetic template baseline for primer optimization and computational correction. As for the authors' bioinformatics: Only productive sequences were kept, with reads annotated to V, D and J genes according to IMGT and analyzed in immunoSEQ Analyzer. To calculate clonality, Shannon entropy was normalized by log2 of the number of productive unique sequences and then subtracted from one. For each patient and control, public and private clones were evaluated among the 100 most prevalent clones. Clones were defined as Susac-specific if absent from the healthy and MS cohorts, from 900 to 1,200 published viral clones and from other ImmuneACCESS disease sequences. TCRdb reprocessed the public reads (quality trimming at Q25 with fastp, clone calling with MiXCR) and kept in-frame beta chains. Every entry covers one CDR3 protein and lists the most common genes and DNA from its rows. TCRdb, not the original authors, processed these V and J calls. Across this sample there are 75,000 to 100,000 distinct CDR3 sequences, with over 90% seen only once. The top ten clonotypes cover about 0.3% of the sample.

This clonotype was seen just once. The target of this receptor is not known. No much larger clone exists at a distance of one base, and base qualities are not known. One read gives only weak evidence. This TCR was sampled from a human donor in good health. The chain employs TRBV13 and TRBJ1-6; 8 central nucleotides agree with TRBD1. Source material: CD8+ T cells from PBMCs. The DNA sequence is as follows: TGTGCCAGCAGCTGGGGGACAGGCGGTTCCTCACCCCTCCACTTT. The encoded protein is CASSWGTGGSSPLHF.